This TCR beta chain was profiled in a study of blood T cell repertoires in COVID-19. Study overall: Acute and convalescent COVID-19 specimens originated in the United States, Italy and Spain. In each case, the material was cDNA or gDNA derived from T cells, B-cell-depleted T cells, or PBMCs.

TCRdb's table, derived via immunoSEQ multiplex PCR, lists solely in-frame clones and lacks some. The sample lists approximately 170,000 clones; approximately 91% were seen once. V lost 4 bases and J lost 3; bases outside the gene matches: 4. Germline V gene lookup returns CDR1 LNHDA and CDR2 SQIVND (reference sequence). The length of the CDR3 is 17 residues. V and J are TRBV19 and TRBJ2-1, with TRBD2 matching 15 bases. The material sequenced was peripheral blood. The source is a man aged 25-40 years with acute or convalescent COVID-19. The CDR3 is CASSKGLAGGVYNEQFF. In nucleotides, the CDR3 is TGTGCCAGTAGTAAGGGACTAGCGGGAGGAGTCTACAATGAGCAGTTCTTC.